The 16 T cell receptor beta chains given below trace back to one sample, sequenced in a study of T cell responses to AZD1222 COVID-19 vaccine. Sequencing used immunoSEQ multiplex PCR; TCRdb keeps in-frame clones, though not all of them. The table records 80,000 to 95,000 clones, over 80% of them present only once. Sequencing used peripheral blood, obtained on day 0 of AZD1222 vaccination. These receptors all come from an adult in good health.

The V gene is TRBV6-4, the J gene TRBJ1-1; D possibly corresponds to TRBD1 (5 bases). Trimming cost V 6 bases and J 3 bases, with 8 bases left between them. CDR1 is MRHNA, CDR2 SNTAGT, per germline. The CDR3 runs 12 residues. The CDR3, as DNA: TGTGCCAGCAGAGGGGTTTACACTGAAGCTTTCTTT. Translation: CASRGVYTEAFF.

This CDR3 reads CASRDPYGYTF. Here the CDR3 DNA reads TGTGCCAGCAGGGACCCCTATGGCTACACCTTC. The chain couples TRBV7-6 to TRBJ1-2, with D unclear. This CDR3 is 11 amino acids long. Germline V lookup: CDR1 SGHVS, CDR2 FNYEAQ. Deletions cut 6 bases from V and 4 bases from J, with 6 bases between.

The rearrangement links TRBV28 to TRBJ1-6; the D is unclear. CDR1 and CDR2 from the germline V gene are MDHEN and SYDVKM. Trimming removed 8 bases at V and 10 bases at J, with 12 bases between. This CDR3 is 12 amino acids long. The CDR3 spells CASGWRVSPLHF. The CDR3 bases are TGTGCCAGCGGTTGGAGGGTGTCACCCCTCCACTTT.

The J gene is TRBJ1-5, the V gene TRBV19; D is perhaps TRBD1 (5 bases). CDR1 is LNHDA and CDR2 is SQIVND in the germline V gene (reference sequence). Trimming pared 3 bases from V and 6 bases from J, leaving 12 bases between. The CDR3 has 14 residues. CDR3 sequence reads: CASSIGARGQPQHF. The CDR3 DNA sequence: TGTGCCAGTAGTATCGGGGCACGGGGTCAGCCCCAGCATTTT.

This clone was observed once. The rearrangement links TRBV5-6 to TRBJ1-1; the match to TRBD1 covers 7 bases. V shed 1 base and J 0 bases; nucleotides not matched to a gene: 3. The germline gives CDR1 SGHDT, CDR2 YYEEEE. The CDR3 consists of 15 residues. This chain's CDR3 is CASSLSDRVNTEAFF. The CDR3 nucleotides read TGTGCCAGCAGCTTGTCCGACAGGGTGAACACTGAAGCTTTCTTT.

The chain is built from TRBV5-4 and TRBJ1-4, with 7 nucleotides matching TRBD1. Trimming took 0 bases from V and 4 from J; bases not matched to a gene: 3. The CDR3 consists of 15 residues. Germline V gene sequence: CDR1 SGHNT, CDR2 YYREEE (reference sequence). The CDR3 bases are TGTGCCAGCAGCTTGGACAGGGGAGTTAATGAAAAACTGTTTTTT. It yields the protein CASSLDRGVNEKLFF.

The chain recombines TRBV4-2 with TRBJ2-2; D gene ambiguous. The V gene lost 0 bases and the J gene lost 5 bases, with 7 bases spanning the gap. This CDR3 is 14 amino acids long. From germline, CDR1 is LGHNA and CDR2 YNFKEQ. The CDR3 spells CASSQDEWTGELFF. CDR3 DNA: TGTGCCAGCAGCCAAGATGAATGGACCGGGGAGCTGTTTTTT.

This clone appeared a single time. The chain recombines TRBV6-5 with TRBJ2-7; possible D gene TRBD1, 6 bases. Germline lookup yields CDR1 MNHEY and CDR2 SVGAGI. The V and J ends lost 7 bases and 4 bases respectively, with 8 bases between them. The CDR3 has 11 residues. The CDR3, as DNA: TGTGCCAGCATCAGGGGTTACGAGCAGTACTTC. It translates to CASIRGYEQYF.

The chain combines TRBV5-1 with TRBJ2-1; possibly TRBD1 for D (5 bases). The CDR3 covers 14 residues. V lost 2 bases and J lost 8, with 14 bases in between. Per the germline V gene, CDR1 is SGHRS and CDR2 is YFSETQ. CDR3 protein: CASSFQGFLDEQFF. The DNA of the CDR3 is TGCGCCAGCAGCTTCCAGGGCTTCCTCGATGAGCAGTTCTTC.

The chain links TRBV2 to TRBJ2-3, with 13 bases aligning to TRBD2. Germline V lookup: CDR1 SNHLY, CDR2 FYNNEI. The CDR3 has 16 amino acids. V lost 8 bases, J lost 6 bases, and 11 bases stayed unmatched. Here the CDR3 reads CASRLLAGGPADTQYF. The CDR3 bases are TGTGCCAGCCGCCTACTAGCGGGGGGGCCCGCGGATACGCAGTATTTT. Together with reference TRBV2 and TRBJ2-3, the CDR3 gives the full variable domain: EPEVTQTPSHQVTQMGQEVILRCVPISNHLYFYWYRQILGQKVEFLVSFYNNEISEKSEIFDDQFSVERPDGSNFTLKIRSTKLEDSAMYFCASRLLAGGPADTQYFGPGTRLTVL.

To note about this clone: At one boundary the junction diverges from the germline segment, which might be a read error. The V call is TRBV7-3, the J call TRBJ1-1; TRBD1 might be the D (6 bases). CDR3 length equals 14 residues. CDR1 and CDR2 from the germline V gene are SGHTA and FQGTGA. The CDR3 loop is CASSLTPTGTEAFF. The CDR3 DNA reads TGTGCCAGCAGCCTAACACCGACCGGGACAGAAGCTTTCTTT.

This clone has a single count. The V gene is TRBV5-4, the J gene TRBJ1-1; TRBD1 is a possible D gene (5 bases). The V gene's germline CDR1 is SGHNT and CDR2 YYREEE (reference sequence). This CDR3 is built from 18 residues. V shed 4 bases and J shed 4 bases, with 26 bases lying between them. CDR3 coding DNA: TGTGCCAGCAGCCCTGGTGGGGACCCCAGCCCGAGGAGCACTGAAGCTTTCTTT. This codes for CASSPGGDPSPRSTEAFF.

This clone has a handful of counts. The rearrangement joins TRBV4-2 to TRBJ1-1; D gene uncertain. V was trimmed by 2 bases and J by 1 base, leaving 5 bases between them. Germline V lookup: CDR1 LGHNA, CDR2 YNFKEQ. The CDR3 contains 13 residues. The CDR3 sequence: CASSQQQNTEAFF. Here the CDR3 DNA reads TGTGCCAGCAGCCAACAACAGAACACTGAAGCTTTCTTT.

The genes are TRBV15 and TRBJ2-5, with unresolved D. This CDR3 contains 14 residues. Between the trimmed V and J ends, which lost 5 bases and 2 bases, there was a span of 12 bases. Looked up from germline, CDR1 is LNHNV and CDR2 is YYDKDF (reference sequence). For the CDR3, the DNA is TGTGCCACCAGCCGGCCCAGAATGCAAGAGACCCAGTACTTC. Its translation is CATSRPRMQETQYF. Filled out from reference TRBV15 and TRBJ2-5, the complete variable domain reads DAMVIQNPRYQVTQFGKPVTLSCSQTLNHNVMYWYQQKSSQAPKLLFHYYDKDFNNEADTPDNFQSRRPNTSFCFLDIRSPGLGDTAMYLCATSRPRMQETQYFGPGTRLLVL.

The chain employs TRBV11-2 and TRBJ1-2; D perhaps matches TRBD1 (5 bases). The CDR3 contains 13 residues. Per germline, CDR1 SGHAT and CDR2 FQNNGV. The germline V and J ends were trimmed by 1 base and 8 bases, with 11 bases remaining between them. As DNA, the CDR3 is TGTGCCAGCAGCTTAGTAGGGGCACCAGGCTACACCTTC. Protein: CASSLVGAPGYTF. The whole variable domain, filled in from reference TRBV11-2 and TRBJ1-2, reads EAGVAQSPRYKIIEKRQSVAFWCNPISGHATLYWYQQILGQGPKLLIQFQNNGVVDDSQLPKDRFSAERLKGVDSTLKIQPAKLEDSAVYLCASSLVGAPGYTFGSGTRLTVV.

This sequence joins TRBV6-2 or TRBV6-3 and TRBJ2-2; D gene ambiguous. Germline V gene sequence: CDR1 MNHEY, CDR2 SVGEGT. V shed 6 bases and J shed 5 bases, with 13 bases lying between them. CDR3 size: 14 residues. This CDR3 is CASSNPRATGELFF. CDR3 DNA sequence: TGTGCCAGCAGCAATCCCCGGGCAACCGGGGAGCTGTTTTTT.